The rows below give T cell receptor beta chains drawn from one sample of a study of vaccination and CD4 T cells after COVID-19. TCRdb itself ran the PCR reads through MiXCR, one entry per CDR3 protein. The sample holds around 25,000 distinct CDR3 sequences; around 60% are singletons and the top ten take 13%. Antigen specificity for these receptors is unknown. The source was CD4+ T cells from blood, cultured in vitro, collected after SARS-CoV-2 vaccination. These receptors were obtained from a human donor who received a COVID-19 vaccine. The CDR3 runs from the conserved cysteine through the conserved F or W. Fields, in order: V gene, CDR3 length, clone size, J gene, D gene, CDR3 DNA, CDR3 protein. A D gene is named only where the DNA matches it firmly. Clone size is stated in some rows and not others, as once, few, many or a class when expanded.

>TRBV20-1|14|few|TRBJ1-5|-
TGCAGTGCTAGGAGGGGAGGTAGCAATCAGCCCCAGCATTTT
CSARRGGSNQPQHF
>TRBV7-8|15|once|TRBJ2-5|-
TGTGCCAGCAGTCCTAATAGAGGGGCCCAAGAGACCCAGTACTTC
CASSPNRGAQETQYF
>TRBV2|12|-|TRBJ1-6|-
TGTGCCAGCAGAGCTTATAATTCACCCCTCCACTTT
CASRAYNSPLHF
>TRBV7-6|15|-|TRBJ2-5|-
TGTGCCAGCAGCTTAAACGCTGAGGGGGGGGAGACCCAGTACTTC
CASSLNAEGGETQYF
>TRBV6-1|15|few|TRBJ2-7|-
TGTGCCAGCAGTGATCGGCCAGGAGGGCTTTACGAGCAGTACTTC
CASSDRPGGLYEQYF
>TRBV6-1|15|few|TRBJ2-7|TRBD1
TGTGCCAGCAGTGACAGGGGGCGCCGAGCCTACGAGCAGTACTTC
CASSDRGRRAYEQYF
>TRBV2|15|-|TRBJ1-5|TRBD1
TGTGCCAGCAGCGCCGGACAGGGGAGCAATCAGCCCCAGCATTTT
CASSAGQGSNQPQHF
>TRBV7-3|16|-|TRBJ2-3|TRBD1
TGTGCCAGCAGCCAATACGCGGACAGGGAAGCAGATACGCAGTATTTT
CASSQYADREADTQYF
>TRBV6-1|15|-|TRBJ1-1|TRBD1
TGTGCCAGCAGTGGATGGACAGGGCCGGGAACTGAAGCTTTCTTT
CASSGWTGPGTEAFF
>TRBV6-1|14|few|TRBJ2-3|TRBD2
TGTGCCACAACGCGGGGGGCCGAGACAGATACGCAGTATTTT
CATTRGAETDTQYF
>TRBV7-9|16|-|TRBJ2-1|-
TGTGCCAGCAGCCCTGGCAGGGCAGTAACCTACAATGAGCAGTTCTTC
CASSPGRAVTYNEQFF
>TRBV12-5|14|-|TRBJ2-7|-
TGTGCTAGTGGTCCAGACGGGATTTCCTACGAGCAGTACTTC
CASGPDGISYEQYF
>TRBV19|14|few|TRBJ2-1|TRBD2
TGTGCCAGTAGTCCTAGCGGGGAGAGGGATGAGCAGTTCTTC
CASSPSGERDEQFF
>TRBV20-1|17|-|TRBJ1-2|-
TGCAGTGTTAGAGAGATTCTTATTGGGACCTTTAACTATGGCTACACCTTC
CSVREILIGTFNYGYTF
>TRBV12-3/TRBV12-4|13|-|TRBJ1-5|-
TGTGCCAGCAGTTTGACTCAGGGGTTGCCCCAGCATTTT
CASSLTQGLPQHF
>TRBV6-1|15|-|TRBJ1-1|-
TGTGCCAGCAGAGGACAGTCTCCACGGAACACTGAAGCTTTCTTT
CASRGQSPRNTEAFF
>TRBV20-1|16|-|TRBJ1-1|-
TGCAGTGCTAGACCCCCAGGGATACCGATGAACACTGAAGCTTTCTTT
CSARPPGIPMNTEAFF
>TRBV30|14|few|TRBJ1-5|-
TGTGCCTGGAGTCCCGGGACCCCGGGCCAGCCCCAGCATTTT
CAWSPGTPGQPQHF
>TRBV12-3/TRBV12-4|13|-|TRBJ1-1|-
TGTGCCAGCAGTCTATTTGGACGCACTGAAGCTTTCTTT
CASSLFGRTEAFF
>TRBV6-1|14|-|TRBJ2-3|-
TGTGCCGTATTGCAGCGGGTAGGCACAGATACGCAGTATTTT
CAVLQRVGTDTQYF
>TRBV7-2|14|-|TRBJ2-5|-
TGTGCCAGCAGCTTAGGGACAGAGCAAGAGACCCAGTACTTC
CASSLGTEQETQYF
>TRBV7-9|16|-|TRBJ1-2|TRBD1
TGTGCCAGCAGCTTAGGGGACAGGGTATGGGACTATGGCTACACCTTC
CASSLGDRVWDYGYTF
>TRBV19|20|-|TRBJ1-3|TRBD1
TGTGCCAGTAGTATTTGGGCCAACCCGACAGGGTCGGGCTCTGGAAACACCATATATTTT
CASSIWANPTGSGSGNTIYF
>TRBV20-1|15|-|TRBJ2-7|-
TGCAGTGCCGTTGTGGGGCAGACGAGCTCCTACGAGCAGTACTTC
CSAVVGQTSSYEQYF
>TRBV12-3/TRBV12-4|14|few|TRBJ1-3|-
TGTGCCAGCAGTCCCCGTGGGGCTGGAAACACCATATATTTT
CASSPRGAGNTIYF
>TRBV6-1|18|once|TRBJ2-5|-
TGTGCCAGCAAGGAAGCTAAGTCCGCACTAGCACCACAAGAGACCCAGTACTTC
CASKEAKSALAPQETQYF
>TRBV12-3/TRBV12-4|14|-|TRBJ1-3|-
TGTGCCAGCAGATTAGGTTTCCCTGGAAACACCATATATTTT
CASRLGFPGNTIYF
>TRBV6-1|15|few|TRBJ2-2|TRBD1
TGTGCCAGCAGAAAACAGGGGGCGAACACCGGGGAGCTGTTTTTT
CASRKQGANTGELFF
>TRBV19|13|-|TRBJ1-1|-
TGTGCCAGTAGTAGGGCCTCGAACACTGAAGCTTTCTTT
CASSRASNTEAFF
>TRBV7-2|14|-|TRBJ2-5|TRBD2
TGTGCCAGCAGCCTTGGACTAGACCAAGAGACCCAGTACTTC
CASSLGLDQETQYF
>TRBV27|14|-|TRBJ1-2|TRBD1
TGTGCCAGCAGGTTGACAGGGGGACACTATGGCTACACCTTC
CASRLTGGHYGYTF
>TRBV19|14|-|TRBJ1-6|-
TGTGCCAGTAGCCCCGATGGGGGTAGGTCACCCCTCCACTTT
CASSPDGGRSPLHF
>TRBV4-2|14|-|TRBJ2-1|-
TGTGCTAGCAGCCAAGATAGAGTCAGGGGTGAGCAGTTCTTC
CASSQDRVRGEQFF
>TRBV7-9|15|-|TRBJ1-4|-
TGTGCCAGCAGCCCTGGGGGGGAAATAAATGAAAAACTGTTTTTT
CASSPGGEINEKLFF
>TRBV7-2|15|-|TRBJ1-5|TRBD1
TGTGCCAGCAGGCGGGTTGACAGGGGAGGACAGCCCCAGCATTTT
CASRRVDRGGQPQHF
>TRBV2|14|-|TRBJ2-5|TRBD2
TGTGCCAGCAGCGAGACTAGCGGGGTCGAGACCCAGTACTTC
CASSETSGVETQYF
>TRBV6-1|16|-|TRBJ1-5|TRBD1
TGTGCCAGCAGTGCACGCACCGGGACAGGGGATCAGCCCCAGCATTTT
CASSARTGTGDQPQHF
>TRBV7-2|15|few|TRBJ1-2|TRBD1
TGTGCCAGCAGTCTGGGGGGGACAGACAACTATGGCTACACCTTC
CASSLGGTDNYGYTF
>TRBV6-1|16|-|TRBJ2-3|TRBD1
TGTGCCAGCAGTAAGGGGACAGGGGGTCCCACAGATACGCAGTATTTT
CASSKGTGGPTDTQYF